Here is one T cell receptor beta chain with its context. Produced via immunoSEQ multiplex PCR; TCRdb's table is partial and in-frame only. The sample carries 150,000 to 200,000 clones, about 95% recorded once. CDR3 length: 15 amino acids. Germline V lookup: CDR1 MNHEY, CDR2 SVGAGI. V lost 0 bases, J lost 6 bases, and 5 bases stayed unmatched. Seattle's cohort entered during active infection and was followed longitudinally. This record comes from a study of blood T cell repertoires in COVID-19. Study information: Italy, Spain and the United States were the sources of the convalescent and acute COVID-19 samples. Sources were T cells, B-cell-depleted T cells, or PBMCs; the material itself was cDNA or gDNA.

The chain has TRBV6-5 and TRBJ1-2, with 9 bases identical to TRBD1. The receptor was derived from a man between 25 and 39 years old with COVID-19, enrolled during active disease. Sequencing input: peripheral blood. The DNA of the CDR3 is TGTGCCAGCAGTTACTCGAGGGACAGGGTTAATGGCTACACCTTC. Translating gives CASSYSRDRVNGYTF.